A selection of T cell receptor beta chains follows, all from one sample in a study of OX40 agonist ivuxolimab in advanced cancers. Clones were sequenced by immunoSEQ multiplex PCR, and TCRdb holds only the in-frame ones, with some missing. Here the sample spans about 71,000 clones, roughly nine tenths being singletons. Specimen: CD4+ or CD8+ T cells sorted from blood, collected in a trial of the OX40 agonist ivuxolimab. The receptors here all came from an adult with an advanced solid tumor such as melanoma, head and neck, liver or kidney cancer. CDR3s include the opening cysteine and the closing phenylalanine or tryptophan. D genes are given only for firm matches. The listing skips clone size in some rows; elsewhere it reads once, few, many or a size class.

. | TRBJ2-1 | TRBD2 | TRBV9 | TGTGCCAGCAGCGCCGGCGGCGGGAGTATCGGTGAGCAGTTCTTC | CASSAGGGSIGEQFF
once | TRBJ2-3 | . | TRBV13 | TGTGCCAGCAGCTTAGCAACCACAGATACGCAGTATTTT | CASSLATTDTQYF
. | TRBJ2-7 | TRBD2 | TRBV11-2 | TGTGCCAGCAGCTTCGTTGCGAGCGGGATCTTCTACGAGCAGTACTTC | CASSFVASGIFYEQYF
. | TRBJ2-7 | TRBD1 | TRBV7-8 | TGTGCCAGCAGCGGGGACAGGGACGAGCAGTACTTC | CASSGDRDEQYF
. | TRBJ2-7 | . | TRBV18 | TGTGCCAGCTCACCGCTGTTCGGGGAGCACTCCTACGAGCAGTACTTC | CASSPLFGEHSYEQYF
. | TRBJ2-1 | . | TRBV11-1 | TGTGCCAGCAGCTTAGCAGGGGCCGCTAGTGAGCAGTTCTTC | CASSLAGAASEQFF
. | TRBJ2-4 | . | TRBV28 | TGTGCCAGCAGTTCACAGGGCGGGGAAAACATTCAGTACTTC | CASSSQGGENIQYF
once | TRBJ2-7 | . | TRBV27 | TGTGCCAGCAGTTTGGCAGCGGACTACGAGCAGTACTTC | CASSLAADYEQYF
. | TRBJ1-2 | . | TRBV27 | TGTGCCAGCAGTTTTGGCAGGGACTATGGCTACACCTTC | CASSFGRDYGYTF
. | TRBJ1-1 | . | TRBV19 | TGTGCCAGTAGTATAGTCCCGGGACAAAACACTGAAGCTTTCTTT | CASSIVPGQNTEAFF
. | TRBJ2-7 | TRBD2 | TRBV13 | TGTGCCAGCAGCCGAGGGGCGGGAGGGCCCGACGAGCAGTACTTC | CASSRGAGGPDEQYF
medium-sized | TRBJ1-2 | . | TRBV21-1 | TGTGCCAGCAGCATTCCGGGACAGGGGTGTTATGGCTACACCTTC | CASSIPGQGCYGYTF
. | TRBJ2-1 | TRBD2 | TRBV6-5 | TGTGCCAGCAGTTTAGCGGGAAGGAATGAGCAGTTCTTC | CASSLAGRNEQFF
. | TRBJ1-5 | . | TRBV30 | TGTGCCTGGAGTGCAAATAGCAATCAGCCCCAGCATTTT | CAWSANSNQPQHF
. | TRBJ2-1 | TRBD1 | TRBV5-1 | TGCGCCAGCAGCGACCGGGACAGGGAATACAATGAGCAGTTCTTC | CASSDRDREYNEQFF
. | TRBJ1-1 | . | TRBV13 | TGTGCCAGCAGCGAGGGGAACACTGAAGCTTTCTTT | CASSEGNTEAFF
. | TRBJ2-1 | . | TRBV4-3 | TGCGCCAGCAGCCAAGAATGGCAGAATTTGGATGAGCAGTTCTTC | CASSQEWQNLDEQFF
. | TRBJ2-5 | . | TRBV5-4 | TGTGCCAGCAGCTCAATTGGGGGGCTCCGGGATCAAGAGACCCAGTACTTC | CASSSIGGLRDQETQYF
. | TRBJ2-7 | TRBD2 | TRBV11-3 | TGTGCCAGCAGCTTATTCGGGGGAGGGCCTTACGAGCAGTACTTC | CASSLFGGGPYEQYF
. | TRBJ1-2 | TRBD1 | TRBV6-6 | TGTGCCAGCAGTACAGGGGGAGATGGCTACACCTTC | CASSTGGDGYTF
. | TRBJ2-1 | . | TRBV11-3 | TGTGCCAGCAGCTTAGCTTTTGGCCAGGGGGGGAATGAGCAGTTCTTC | CASSLAFGQGGNEQFF
. | TRBJ2-3 | . | TRBV21-1 | TGTGCCAGCAGCAAAGCGAGAAGCACAGATACGCAGTATTTT | CASSKARSTDTQYF
. | TRBJ2-2 | . | TRBV19 | TGTGCCAGTAGTATAGATAGGGAGAGCGGGGAGCTGTTTTTT | CASSIDRESGELFF
. | TRBJ2-1 | . | TRBV5-6 | TGTGCCAGCAGCCCCGCAAACAATGAGCAGTTCTTC | CASSPANNEQFF
. | TRBJ1-1 | TRBD1 | TRBV7-9 | TGTGCCAGCAGCCCCCCCGGGACAGGGTTCACTGAAGCTTTCTTT | CASSPPGTGFTEAFF
. | TRBJ2-5 | . | TRBV18 | TGTGCCAGCTCACGGGACGAGACCCAGTACTTC | CASSRDETQYF
. | TRBJ2-3 | TRBD2 | TRBV11-2 | TGTGCCAGCAGCTTGTTGGCTAGCGGGGAACTTGTGGATACGCAGTATTTT | CASSLLASGELVDTQYF
. | TRBJ2-1 | . | TRBV19 | TGTGCCAGTAGGGAATCCGGCGGTAATCCCTCCTACAATGAGCAGTTCTTC | CASRESGGNPSYNEQFF
. | TRBJ1-5 | . | TRBV28 | TGTGCCAGCAGTTTAGACCCTACAGGGACGGGCAATCAGCCCCAGCATTTT | CASSLDPTGTGNQPQHF
. | TRBJ2-1 | . | TRBV6-5 | TGTGCCAGCAGTCCCAGGGCCAACAATGAGCAGTTCTTC | CASSPRANNEQFF
. | TRBJ2-1 | TRBD2 | TRBV10-2 | TGCGCCAGCAGTGTCGGGACTAGCGGGAGTCGCTTTGAGCAGTTCTTC | CASSVGTSGSRFEQFF
. | TRBJ2-5 | . | TRBV14 | TGTGCCAGCAGCCAAGGGGGGGCCTTGGGGGAGACCCAGTACTTC | CASSQGGALGETQYF
. | TRBJ2-1 | . | TRBV11-2 | TGTGCCAGCAGCTTAGTCGGGGGCGGACTGAGAGACAATGAGCAGTTCTTC | CASSLVGGGLRDNEQFF
. | TRBJ1-3 | TRBD1 | TRBV28 | TGTGCCAGCAAAGAGACAGGGGGAAACACCATATATTTT | CASKETGGNTIYF
. | TRBJ1-1 | TRBD1 | TRBV16 | TGTGCCAGCAGCAGGGGACAGGGAAACACTGAAGCTTTCTTT | CASSRGQGNTEAFF
. | TRBJ2-5 | TRBD2 | TRBV4-3 | TGCGCCAGCAGCCGCTTACTAGCGGGAGGAGAGACCCAGTACTTC | CASSRLLAGGETQYF
. | TRBJ2-6 | TRBD1 | TRBV15 | TGTGCCACCAGCGCTAGGACAGGGGGTGAGATCTTTGGGGCCAACGTCCTGACTTTC | CATSARTGGEIFGANVLTF
. | TRBJ2-2 | TRBD2 | TRBV5-6 | TGTGCCAGCAGCATTGGGACTAGCGGGTTCACCGGGGAGCTGTTTTTT | CASSIGTSGFTGELFF
. | TRBJ2-2 | . | TRBV7-9 | TGTGCCAGCAGCTTAATGGGGTCCGGCGGATCCTTTAACACCGGGGAGCTGTTTTTT | CASSLMGSGGSFNTGELFF
. | TRBJ2-1 | TRBD2 | TRBV6-1 | TGTGCCAGCAGTGCCTCCGTCACTAGCGTGGCGTTCTTC | CASSASVTSVAFF
. | TRBJ1-6 | . | TRBV5-6 | TGTGCCAGCAGTCAAGACGGTGTGAGCTCCTATAATTCACCCCTCCACTTT | CASSQDGVSSYNSPLHF
. | TRBJ2-3 | . | TRBV28 | TGTGCCAGCAGTTTGTTAGATACGCAGTATTTT | CASSLLDTQYF
. | TRBJ2-1 | TRBD2 | TRBV9 | TGTGCCAGCAGCGTTGCGGGAGGGCCCGATGAGCAGTTCTTC | CASSVAGGPDEQFF
. | TRBJ2-5 | . | TRBV9 | TGTGCCAGCAGCGCGTCCCAAGAGACCCAGTACTTC | CASSASQETQYF
. | TRBJ1-3 | TRBD1 | TRBV5-6 | TGTGCCAGCACCCCGGGACAGGGGGTCTCCCGGGACACCATATATTTT | CASTPGQGVSRDTIYF
. | TRBJ2-7 | . | TRBV6-5 | TGTGCCAGCAGTCCCCTCTACGAGCAGTACTTC | CASSPLYEQYF
. | TRBJ2-1 | . | TRBV5-1 | TGCGCCAGCAGCTTGAGCGCACCATACAATGAGCAGTTCTTC | CASSLSAPYNEQFF
few | TRBJ2-7 | . | TRBV4-3 | TGCGCCAGCAGCCAAGATCGCAAGGGTGAGCAGTACTTC | CASSQDRKGEQYF
. | TRBJ2-7 | . | TRBV9 | TGTGCCAGCAGCCCGACGACAGCTCCCTACGAGCAGTACTTC | CASSPTTAPYEQYF
. | TRBJ1-5 | TRBD1 | TRBV28 | TGTGCCAGCAGGAAAGACAGGGACAATCAGCCCCAGCATTTT | CASRKDRDNQPQHF